This T cell receptor beta chain was recorded in a study of CD8+CD57+ T cells in acquired aplastic anemia. Overall study context: As sequenced from healthy donors, CD4+ cells averaged around 11 million reads. Whole-study results and caveats: Over 25 CD8+ CDR3 sequences occurred in both the patients and the controls.

CDR3 and TCR beta VDJ profiling relied on genomic DNA as the template. Via MiXCR, TCRdb re-called the reads, giving one row per CDR3 protein. The table lists roughly 160,000 distinct CDR3 sequences, around 60% of them singletons. With 7 bases clipped from V and 5 bases from J, the junction kept 15 bases outside the gene matches. Per germline, CDR1 DFQATT and CDR2 SNEGSKA (reference sequence). CDR3 length: 15 amino acids. This clonotype was recorded many times. Its antigen remains unknown. The material sequenced was sorted CD4+, CD8+, or CD8+CD57+ T cells (not recorded which) from PBMCs. This chain links TRBV20-1 with TRBJ2-3, with 7 positions matching TRBD2. This TCR derives from a human donor in good health. CDR3 in amino acids: CSGTSYREDLDTQYF. For the CDR3, the DNA is TGCAGTGGAACATCTTACCGGGAGGATTTAGATACGCAGTATTTT.